This T cell receptor gamma chain was captured in a study of gamma delta lymphoproliferative disorders and STAT genes. TCRdb re-called the multiplex PCR reads through CATT. Counted here are about 1,200 gamma-chain clones, about 10% occurring once; the ten biggest clones make up around nine tenths. Genomic DNA from isolated PBMCs served as the sequencing template. No sample was taken during therapy; all were off or pre-therapy. By share of the sample, this clone is medium-sized. Its cognate antigen is unknown. V shed 5 bases, J shed 12 bases, and the junction held 21 bases outside the gene matches. This CDR3 is 17 amino acids long. Study-level findings and limits: Vgamma9-JgammaP and Vdelta2-Ddelta3-Jdelta1 dominated major clones in indolent patients.

The receptor's source is a human donor with gamma-delta T-cell large granular lymphocyte leukemia. The rearrangement uses TRGV11 and TRGJP1. TRGV11 is classed as an ORF, of uncertain function. Material: blood. Written as DNA, the CDR3 is TGTGCCTGCTGGATTATACGGAGAGGGAGGTGGGAGGGGTTCAAGATATTT. It translates to CACWIIRRGRWEGFKIF.